This entry is about one T cell receptor beta chain. The data belong to a study of blood T cell repertoires in COVID-19. Overall study context: The United States, Italy and Spain were the sources of the acute and convalescent COVID-19 samples. Nucleic acid was either cDNA or gDNA, and it came from T cells, B-cell-depleted T cells, or PBMCs.

As handled by the study authors: From reference gene primer amplification, estimates of nucleated cell counts were derived. Repertoires were generated with immunoSEQ multiplex PCR, while TCRdb's copy carries only in-frame clones and drops some. Clone size and the V and J calls come from that table; the DNA yielded D and trimming. The sample consists of approximately 260,000 clones, approximately 80% of them appearing once. Germline loops: CDR1 GTSNPN, CDR2 SVGIG (reference sequence). The CDR3 has 12 amino acids. V lost 4 bases, J lost 5 bases, and 4 bases stayed unmatched. The gene calls are TRBV30 and TRBJ2-5, with 7 nucleotides matching TRBD1. Sample: peripheral blood. This clonotype was sampled from a woman older than 75 with active or convalescent COVID-19. The CDR3 nucleotides read TGTGCCTGGAAAGGGGGCGGGGAGACCCAGTACTTC. It yields the protein CAWKGGGETQYF.